The clone carrying this T cell receptor beta chain has ten or more counts. Its antigen is as yet unknown. Time point defined: newly diagnosed GD, antithyroid drugs for less than 3 months. Extracted RNA from PBMCs served as the source of the TCR library. The V end was cut by 6 bases, the J end by 2 bases, with 18 bases between. Germline-derived CDR1 and CDR2 are LNHDA and SQIVND (reference sequence). The CDR3 extends over 16 amino acids. The data derive from a study of regulatory T cells in long-lasting Graves disease. The wider study: Antithyroid drug intake by newly diagnosed Graves' patients had lasted under 3 months.

TCR beta libraries were built with iRepertoire HTBI primers and Arm-PCR of CDR3 regions. TCRdb used MiXCR to reprocess the multiplex PCR reads, holding one entry per CDR3 protein. The sample includes about 540,000 distinct CDR3 sequences, approximately 12% seen only once; the top ten take 10%. Findings and limits, study-wide: Relative to newly diagnosed Graves' patients, persistent ones had lower TCR diversity.

Another study also made use of these data, one on T cells in Graves' hyperthyroidism and ophthalmopathy. That source adds: Blood also carried most thyroid clonotypes expanded above 0.001.

The chain combines TRBV19 with TRBJ2-3; D tentatively fits TRBD1 or TRBD2 (6 bases each). The receptor comes from a man under 40 with Graves disease. The input for sequencing was peripheral blood mononuclear cells (PBMCs), taken at new diagnosis, from a patient treated with antithyroid drugs. The CDR3 region has the DNA TGTGCCAGTAGACCCGGACTTTCGGGGGCCACAGATACGCAGTATTTT. Its protein product is CASRPGLSGATDTQYF.